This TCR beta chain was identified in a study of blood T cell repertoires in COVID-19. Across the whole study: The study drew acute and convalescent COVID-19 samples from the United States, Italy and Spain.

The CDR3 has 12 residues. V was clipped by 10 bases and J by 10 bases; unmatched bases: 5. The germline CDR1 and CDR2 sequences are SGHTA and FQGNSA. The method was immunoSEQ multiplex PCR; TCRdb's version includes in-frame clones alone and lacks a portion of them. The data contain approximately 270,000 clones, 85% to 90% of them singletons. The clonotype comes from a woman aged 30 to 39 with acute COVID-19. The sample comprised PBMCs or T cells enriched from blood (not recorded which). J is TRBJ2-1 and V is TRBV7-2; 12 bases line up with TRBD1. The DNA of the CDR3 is TGTGCCAAGGGACAGGGGGCTTTAGAGCAGTTCTTC. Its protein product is CAKGQGALEQFF.